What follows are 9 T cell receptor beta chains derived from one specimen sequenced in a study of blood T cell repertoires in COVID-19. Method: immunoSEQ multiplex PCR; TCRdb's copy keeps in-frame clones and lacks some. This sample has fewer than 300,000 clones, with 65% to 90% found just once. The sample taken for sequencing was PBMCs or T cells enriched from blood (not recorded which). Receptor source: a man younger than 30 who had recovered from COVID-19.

In nucleotides, the CDR3 is TGCGCCAGCAGCTTGGCCGAGCGGGACGGCTACACCTTC. Residues: CASSLAERDGYTF. V gene TRBV5-1 combines with J gene TRBJ1-2; D may be TRBD1 (5 bases). This CDR3 is built from 13 residues. V lost 0 bases, J lost 8 bases, and 11 bases lay in between. Per the germline V gene, CDR1 is SGHRS and CDR2 is YFSETQ.

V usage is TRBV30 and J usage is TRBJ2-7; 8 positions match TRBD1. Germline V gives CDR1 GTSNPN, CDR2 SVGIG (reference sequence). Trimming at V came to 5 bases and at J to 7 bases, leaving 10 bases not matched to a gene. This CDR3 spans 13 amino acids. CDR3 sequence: CAWDRGVVREQYF. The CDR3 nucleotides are TGTGCCTGGGACAGGGGTGTAGTCCGTGAGCAGTACTTC.

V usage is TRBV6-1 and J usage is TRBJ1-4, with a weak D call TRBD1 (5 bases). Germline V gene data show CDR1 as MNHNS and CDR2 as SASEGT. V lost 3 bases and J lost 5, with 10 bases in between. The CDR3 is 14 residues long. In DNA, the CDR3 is TGTGCCAGCAGTGAGAACAGGCTAAATGAAAAACTGTTTTTT. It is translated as CASSENRLNEKLFF.

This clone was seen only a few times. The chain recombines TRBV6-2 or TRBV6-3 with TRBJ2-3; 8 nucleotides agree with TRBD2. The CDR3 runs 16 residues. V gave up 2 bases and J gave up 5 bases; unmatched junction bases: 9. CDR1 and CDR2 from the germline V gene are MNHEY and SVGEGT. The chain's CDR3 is CASSYNAGGLRDTQYF. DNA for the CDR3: TGTGCCAGCAGTTACAACGCGGGGGGCCTTAGAGATACGCAGTATTTT.

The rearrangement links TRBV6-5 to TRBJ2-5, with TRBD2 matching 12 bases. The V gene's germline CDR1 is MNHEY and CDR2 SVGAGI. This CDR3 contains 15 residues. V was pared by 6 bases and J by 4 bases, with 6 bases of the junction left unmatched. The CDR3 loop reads CASRRTSGEVETQYF. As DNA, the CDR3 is TGTGCCAGCAGGAGGACTAGCGGGGAGGTAGAGACCCAGTACTTC.

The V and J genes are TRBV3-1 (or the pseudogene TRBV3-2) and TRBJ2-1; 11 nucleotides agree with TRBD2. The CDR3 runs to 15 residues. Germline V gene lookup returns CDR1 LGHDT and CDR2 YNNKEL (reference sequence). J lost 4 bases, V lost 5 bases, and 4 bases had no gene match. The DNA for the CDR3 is TGTGCCAGCAGCTCTAGCGGGGGGCCGTACAATGAGCAGTTCTTC. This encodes CASSSSGGPYNEQFF.

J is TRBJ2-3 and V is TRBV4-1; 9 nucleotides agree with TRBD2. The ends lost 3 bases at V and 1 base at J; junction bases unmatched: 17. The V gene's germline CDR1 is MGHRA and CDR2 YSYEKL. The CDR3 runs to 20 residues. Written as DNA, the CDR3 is TGCGCCAGCAGCCAGTCCTCCGTGAGACTAGCGGAGGCCCGCACAGATACGCAGTATTTT. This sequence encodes CASSQSSVRLAEARTDTQYF.

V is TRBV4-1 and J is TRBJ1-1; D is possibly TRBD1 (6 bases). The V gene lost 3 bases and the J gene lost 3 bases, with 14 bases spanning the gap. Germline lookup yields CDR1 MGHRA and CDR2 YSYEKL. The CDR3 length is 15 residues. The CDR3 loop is CASSQEQGRDTEAFF. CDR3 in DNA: TGCGCCAGCAGCCAGGAACAGGGACGAGACACTGAAGCTTTCTTT.

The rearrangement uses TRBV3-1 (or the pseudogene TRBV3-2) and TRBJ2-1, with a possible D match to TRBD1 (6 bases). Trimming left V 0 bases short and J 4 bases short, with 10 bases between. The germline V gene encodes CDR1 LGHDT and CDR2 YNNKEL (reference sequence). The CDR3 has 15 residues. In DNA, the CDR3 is TGTGCCAGCAGCCAAGATCAAAGGGGGTACAATGAGCAGTTCTTC. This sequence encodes CASSQDQRGYNEQFF.